The 12 T cell receptor beta chains below come from one sample, sequenced in a study of T cells in Graves' hyperthyroidism and ophthalmopathy. RNA transcripts provided the source from which TCR beta CDR3 regions were amplified. Initially, a first-round RT-PCR of the TCR CDR3 employed the HTBI primer set. TCRdb independently ran MiXCR on the multiplex PCR reads; one entry per CDR3 protein. This sample yields a few hundred thousand distinct CDR3 sequences, of which over 10% are seen a single time; roughly 8.3% belongs to the top ten. Sequencing was performed on blood. These receptors were taken from a woman between 18 and 29 years old with Graves' hyperthyroidism.

The chain joins TRBV20-1 to TRBJ2-3; 8 nucleotides align to TRBD2. The CDR3 sequence is 15 residues long. With 5 bases clipped from V and 2 bases from J, the junction kept 9 bases outside the gene matches. CDR1 is DFQATT and CDR2 is SNEGSKA in the germline V gene (reference sequence). The CDR3 DNA follows: TGCAGTGCTGTTGGACTAGCCGCCTACACAGATACGCAGTATTTT. It specifies CSAVGLAAYTDTQYF.

This clonotype was recorded many times. This chain connects TRBV24-1 to TRBJ2-1; 8 positions agree with TRBD2. J was trimmed by 2 bases and V by 4 bases; bases with no gene match: 3. This CDR3 spans 15 amino acids. Germline V CDR1 and CDR2: KGHDR, SFDVKD. CDR3 in amino acids: CATSDGGGAYNEQFF. The CDR3 DNA follows: TGTGCCACCAGTGACGGGGGGGGGGCCTACAATGAGCAGTTCTTC.

Many counts were recorded for this clonotype. The rearrangement uses TRBV13 and TRBJ2-7, with 7 bases lining up with TRBD1. The CDR3 contains 15 residues. The J segment lost 9 bases and the V segment lost 5 bases, leaving 16 bases of the junction unmatched. In germline, CDR1 is PRHDT, CDR2 FYEKMQ (reference sequence). CDR3 nucleotides: TGTGCCAGCAGCGTAAGGGGGCCCTCCCGTCATGGGCAGTACTTC. The encoded protein is CASSVRGPSRHGQYF.

This clonotype was detected many times. The chain has TRBV6-1 and TRBJ2-7; 7 bases map to TRBD1. The germline CDR1 and CDR2 sequences are MNHNS and SASEGT. This CDR3 region has 13 residues. V lost 2 bases, J lost 9 bases, and 7 bases stayed unmatched. CDR3 DNA sequence: TGTGCCAGCAGTGAACGCGAGAGACAGGGGCAGTACTTC. It translates to CASSERERQGQYF.

This chain connects TRBV4-1 to TRBJ1-6, with D unclear. Germline-derived CDR1 and CDR2 are MGHRA and YSYEKL. Trimming took off 0 bases at V and 8 bases at J, with 8 bases between the two ends. The CDR3 spans 14 residues. CDR3 protein: CASSQDTAYSPLHF. For the CDR3, the DNA is TGCGCCAGCAGCCAAGACACGGCGTATTCACCCCTCCACTTT.

This clonotype was found many times. V and J are TRBV5-1 and TRBJ2-1; D might be TRBD2 (5 bases). Per germline, CDR1 SGHRS and CDR2 YFSETQ. V shed 6 bases and J shed 1 base, with 5 bases lying between them. The CDR3 runs 12 residues. The CDR3 DNA reads TGCGCCAGCACGGGGTCCTACAATGAGCAGTTCTTC. Encoded protein: CASTGSYNEQFF.

Ten or more counts support this clonotype. The chain combines TRBV11-2 with TRBJ1-2, with D unclear. The V and J ends lost 1 base and 0 bases respectively, with 12 bases between them. The germline CDR1 and CDR2 sequences are SGHAT and FQNNGV. The CDR3 is 16 amino acids. CDR3 sequence: CASSLVLADPNYGYTF. DNA of the CDR3: TGTGCCAGCAGCTTAGTTCTGGCGGATCCTAACTATGGCTACACCTTC.

CDR3 residues: CASSLLGTANTGELFF. CDR3 DNA: TGCGCCAGCAGCCTTCTCGGGACAGCGAACACCGGGGAGCTGTTTTTT. The V gene is TRBV4-1, the J gene TRBJ2-2; 7 bases are a match to TRBD1. The CDR3 loop spans 16 amino acids. The V segment lost 4 bases and the J segment 0 bases; nucleotides outside the gene matches: 5. The germline CDR1 and CDR2 sequences are MGHRA and YSYEKL.

This clonotype was recorded many times. The chain carries TRBV7-2 and TRBJ2-5; D gene ambiguous. The V end lost 6 bases, the J end lost 6 bases, and 8 bases lay between the germline ends. This CDR3 comprises 11 residues. Germline-derived CDR1 and CDR2 are SGHTA and FQGNSA. The CDR3 region is CASSGSKTQYF. As DNA, the CDR3 is TGTGCCAGCAGTGGCAGCAAGACCCAGTACTTC.

This clonotype was detected ten times or more. The chain joins TRBV28 to TRBJ2-3, with D uncertain. Trimming shortened V by 2 bases and J by 1 base, and 13 bases separated the two germline ends. Germline V lookup: CDR1 MDHEN, CDR2 SYDVKM. The CDR3 totals 16 residues. The CDR3 spells CASSLRLRQGTDTQYF. The CDR3 nucleotides are TGTGCCAGCAGTTTACGTTTGAGGCAGGGCACAGATACGCAGTATTTT. The full variable domain, with the rest looked up from reference TRBV28 and TRBJ2-3, is DVKVTQSSRYLVKRTGEKVFLECVQDMDHENMFWYRQDPGLGLRLIYFSYDVKMKEKGDIPEGYSVSREKKERFSLILESASTNQTSMYLCASSLRLRQGTDTQYFGPGTRLTVL.

This clonotype was seen at least ten times. The chain links TRBV27 to TRBJ2-1; 10 bases fit TRBD1. Germline V gene lookup returns CDR1 MNHEY and CDR2 SMNVEV (reference sequence). Trimming took 6 bases from V and 10 from J; bases not matched to a gene: 9. The CDR3 spans 14 residues. CDR3 DNA: TGTGCCAGCAGCCCTCCCGACAGGGGGCTCGAGCAGTTCTTC. It codes for CASSPPDRGLEQFF.

This clonotype was seen a few times. This chain's CDR3 is CASSIGRAGLSGELFF. In DNA, the CDR3 is TGTGCCAGTAGTATAGGTCGGGCGGGATTATCCGGGGAGCTGTTTTTT. The V and J genes are TRBV19 and TRBJ2-2, with D possibly TRBD2 on 6 matching bases. The germline CDR1 and CDR2 sequences are LNHDA and SQIVND (reference sequence). This CDR3 has 16 amino acids. Trimming removed 1 base from V and 6 bases from J, with 15 bases in between. The whole variable domain, filled in from reference TRBV19 and TRBJ2-2, reads DGGITQSPKYLFRKEGQNVTLSCEQNLNHDAMYWYRQDPGQGLRLIYYSQIVNDFQKGDIAEGYSVSREKKESFPLTVTSAQKNPTAFYLCASSIGRAGLSGELFFGEGSRLTVL.